These 20 T cell receptor beta chains came from one sample sequenced in a study of blood T cell repertoires in COVID-19. The table came from immunoSEQ multiplex PCR; TCRdb's copy has only in-frame clones and leaves some out. The sample carries 330,000 or so clones, approximately 92% recorded once. Sequenced input: PBMCs or T cells enriched from blood (not recorded which). These receptors came from a woman aged 25 to 39 who had recovered from COVID-19.

This rearrangement joins TRBV5-4 to TRBJ1-3; TRBD1 aligns across 7 bases. The CDR3 has 15 amino acids. V shed 3 bases and J 1 base; nucleotides not matched to a gene: 4. Germline-derived CDR1 and CDR2 are SGHNT and YYREEE (reference sequence). CDR3 DNA: TGTGCCAGCAGCTCAAAACAGGGGTCTGGAAACACCATATATTTT. Translated: CASSSKQGSGNTIYF.

V and J are TRBV30 and TRBJ1-3, with a possible D match to TRBD1 (5 bases). Trimming took 3 bases from V and 2 from J, leaving 14 bases between them. The CDR3 is 15 residues long. Germline lookup yields CDR1 GTSNPN and CDR2 SVGIG (reference sequence). CDR3 DNA: TGTGCCTGGAGCAAGTTCCCCAGGGCTGGAAACACCATATATTTT. Its translation: CAWSKFPRAGNTIYF.

V and J are TRBV25-1 and TRBJ2-1, with a possible D match to TRBD1 (6 bases). V was cut by 4 bases and J by 7 bases, with 14 bases left in between. Germline CDR1 reads MGHDK; CDR2 reads SYGVNS. This CDR3 has 14 residues. The CDR3 spells CASSVSLRGNEQFF. As DNA, the CDR3 is TGTGCCAGCAGTGTTTCCCTCAGGGGAAATGAGCAGTTCTTC.

The chain couples TRBV6-2 or TRBV6-3 to TRBJ1-2, with D tentatively TRBD1 (6 bases). Trimming stripped 5 bases from V and 3 bases from J, with 10 bases between. CDR3 length: 13 residues. Per the germline V gene, CDR1 is MNHEY and CDR2 is SVGEGT. The CDR3 region has the DNA TGTGCCAGCAGTGGACAGCTGTACTATGGCTACACCTTC. Translation gives CASSGQLYYGYTF.

V and J are TRBV6-1 and TRBJ2-1, with 7 bases that match TRBD1. CDR1 is MNHNS and CDR2 is SASEGT in the germline V gene. V was clipped by 6 bases and J by 7 bases; unmatched bases: 9. This CDR3 has 14 amino acids. As DNA, the CDR3 is TGTGCCAGCAGATCGGACAGGTTTATAAATGAGCAGTTCTTC. Translated, it gives CASRSDRFINEQFF.

This clone was seen once. The J gene is TRBJ2-2, the V gene TRBV10-3; 10 nucleotides match TRBD2. J lost 5 bases, V lost 6 bases, and 3 bases had no gene match. The CDR3 loop spans 14 amino acids. Germline V gene data show CDR1 as ENHRY and CDR2 as SYGVKD. CDR3 protein: CAIRMTSGTGELFF. The CDR3 nucleotides read TGTGCCATCAGGATGACTAGCGGGACCGGGGAGCTGTTTTTT.

The rearrangement joins TRBV28 to TRBJ2-7; TRBD2 might be the D (5 bases). V was shortened by 7 bases and J by 0 bases, with 25 bases between the two germline ends. The CDR3 runs 18 residues. Germline V lookup: CDR1 MDHEN, CDR2 SYDVKM. Written as DNA, the CDR3 is TGTGCCAGCACCACCGGGCGGAGGTTGGGCCCGAGCTCCTACGAGCAGTACTTC. Translated, it gives CASTTGRRLGPSSYEQYF.

The chain couples TRBV11-2 to TRBJ2-3; 8 positions agree with TRBD2. The CDR3 has 15 residues. Germline trimming cut 0 bases from V and 3 bases from J; bases unmatched to any gene: 2. Germline CDR1 and CDR2: SGHAT and FQNNGV. The CDR3 sequence: CASSLDSGGTDTQYF. The CDR3 coding sequence is TGTGCCAGCAGCTTAGATTCGGGGGGGACAGATACGCAGTATTTT. The variable domain in full, with the rest retrieved from reference TRBV11-2 and TRBJ2-3, is EAGVAQSPRYKIIEKRQSVAFWCNPISGHATLYWYQQILGQGPKLLIQFQNNGVVDDSQLPKDRFSAERLKGVDSTLKIQPAKLEDSAVYLCASSLDSGGTDTQYFGPGTRLTVL.

This chain joins TRBV29-1 and TRBJ1-1; 8 bases agree with TRBD1. V was pared by 7 bases and J by 3 bases, with 7 bases of the junction left unmatched. The V gene's germline CDR1 is SQVTM and CDR2 ANQGSEA. The CDR3 spans 13 residues. This CDR3 is CSARTGSDTEAFF. The CDR3 DNA reads as TGCAGCGCAAGGACAGGGTCGGACACTGAAGCTTTCTTT.

V gene TRBV29-1 combines with J gene TRBJ1-2, with 8 bases matching TRBD1. Germline V CDR1 and CDR2: SQVTM, ANQGSEA. Trimming took 4 bases from V and 8 from J; bases not matched to a gene: 9. This CDR3 is built from 13 residues. Here the CDR3 reads CSVGRYRGEGYTF. The CDR3 bases are TGCAGCGTTGGGAGATACAGGGGGGAGGGCTACACCTTC.

The chain uses TRBV7-9 and TRBJ2-1, with D perhaps matching TRBD2 (5 bases). V lost 5 bases and J 8 bases, leaving 19 bases between the germline ends. The germline V gene has CDR1 SEHNR and CDR2 FQNEAQ (reference sequence). The CDR3 has 15 residues. In DNA form, the CDR3 reads TGTGCCAGCAGCCCCCCGGAGGATCCAGACCATGAGCAGTTCTTC. It specifies CASSPPEDPDHEQFF. Complete variable domain (other parts from reference TRBV7-9 and TRBJ2-1): DTGVSQNPRHKITKRGQNVTFRCDPISEHNRLYWYRQTLGQGPEFLTYFQNEAQLEKSRLLSDRFSAERPKGSFSTLEIQRTEQGDSAMYLCASSPPEDPDHEQFFGPGTRLTVL.

This rearrangement joins TRBV6-5 to TRBJ1-1; D might be TRBD1 (5 bases). Germline V gene lookup returns CDR1 MNHEY and CDR2 SVGAGI. Trimming removed 2 bases from V and 10 bases from J, with 17 bases in between. This CDR3 spans 14 amino acids. CDR3 amino acids: CASSYGGSAGRAFF. The CDR3 DNA sequence: TGTGCCAGCAGTTACGGGGGTTCGGCGGGACGAGCTTTCTTT.

The chain uses TRBV4-3 and TRBJ2-3; D unresolved. The CDR3 loop spans 13 amino acids. V lost 1 base to trimming and J lost 3 bases, with 5 bases between them. From germline, CDR1 is LGHNA and CDR2 YSLEER. The CDR3 region is CASSQATTDTQYF. CDR3 sequence (DNA): TGCGCCAGCAGCCAAGCGACTACAGATACGCAGTATTTT.

This clone has more than one count but fewer than ten. V usage is TRBV11-3 and J usage is TRBJ1-6; 7 bases line up with TRBD1. The CDR3 is 14 residues long. The V and J ends lost 5 bases and 9 bases, in that order; junction bases with no gene match: 7. Germline V gives CDR1 SGHNT, CDR2 YENEEA. The CDR3 here is CASSRRQGLSPLHF. The CDR3 DNA follows: TGTGCCAGCAGCAGGCGACAGGGTCTTTCACCCCTCCACTTT.

This chain links TRBV28 with TRBJ1-1, with TRBD1 as a possible D gene (5 bases). Germline assignment: CDR1 MDHEN and CDR2 SYDVKM. The V end was cut by 8 bases, the J end by 0 bases, with 16 bases between. The CDR3 has 15 residues. Here the CDR3 reads CASGLRGLMNTEAFF. In nucleotides, the CDR3 is TGTGCCAGCGGATTGCGGGGCCTGATGAACACTGAAGCTTTCTTT.

This chain links TRBV5-1 with TRBJ2-6, with D possibly TRBD2 on 5 matching bases. Germline values: CDR1 SGHRS, CDR2 YFSETQ. Trimming took 5 bases from V and 2 from J, leaving 8 bases between them. This CDR3 is built from 14 residues. The CDR3 is CASSKRAGANVLTF. For the CDR3, the DNA is TGCGCCAGCAGTAAGAGGGCTGGGGCCAACGTCCTGACTTTC.

The rearrangement uses TRBV5-1 and TRBJ2-3, with a weak D call TRBD2 (6 bases). CDR1 is SGHRS and CDR2 is YFSETQ in the germline V gene. The V end was cut by 5 bases, the J end by 0 bases, with 10 bases between. This CDR3 contains 14 residues. This CDR3 is CASRAGISTDTQYF. CDR3 in DNA: TGCGCCAGCAGGGCGGGGATCAGCACAGATACGCAGTATTTT.

The V gene is TRBV2, the J gene TRBJ2-7; 10 bases match TRBD1. The CDR3 length is 16 residues. V dropped 1 base and J dropped 1; count of bases not matched to a gene: 4. The V gene's germline CDR1 is SNHLY and CDR2 FYNNEI. The CDR3 DNA follows: TGTGCCAGCAGTGAAGATTGGGGACAGGGGTCCTACGAGCAGTACTTC. Amino acids: CASSEDWGQGSYEQYF. Using reference TRBV2 and TRBJ2-7 for the parts outside the CDR3, the full variable domain is EPEVTQTPSHQVTQMGQEVILRCVPISNHLYFYWYRQILGQKVEFLVSFYNNEISEKSEIFDDQFSVERPDGSNFTLKIRSTKLEDSAMYFCASSEDWGQGSYEQYFGPGTRLTVT.

The chain couples TRBV10-3 to TRBJ2-7; 7 nucleotides match TRBD1. V lost 4 bases to trimming and J lost 5 bases; unmatched junction nucleotides: 5. Germline V gene data show CDR1 as ENHRY and CDR2 as SYGVKD. CDR3 length equals 13 residues. The CDR3 DNA sequence: TGTGCCATCAGTGTACAGGGGAGCGACGAGCAGTACTTC. Translating gives CAISVQGSDEQYF.

CDR3 in DNA: TGTGCCAGCAGCCAAGGAGGGGGAGGGCACCTCAATCAGCCCCAGCATTTT. This codes for CASSQGGGGHLNQPQHF. The chain combines TRBV4-2 with TRBJ1-5; D possibly corresponds to TRBD1 (6 bases). The germline CDR1 and CDR2 sequences are LGHNA and YNFKEQ. Trimming cost V 1 base and J 3 bases, with 16 bases left between them. This CDR3 is 17 amino acids long.